Following are 3 T cell receptor beta chains from one sample sequenced in a study of T cell responses to AZD1222 COVID-19 vaccine. Profiled with immunoSEQ multiplex PCR; TCRdb holds only in-frame clones, not every one. Among about 120,000 clones listed, 85% to 95% were seen once. The sequenced sample was peripheral blood, obtained 28 days after the second AZD1222 dose. The receptor source for this set is an adult who received the AZD1222 COVID-19 vaccine.

The chain combines TRBV7-5 with TRBJ2-4. TRBV7-5 is a known pseudogene. The CDR3 extends over 17 amino acids. Written as DNA, the CDR3 is TGTGTCAGAAGCTCCCCGCCCGTGGTTCTAGCCAAAAACATTCAGTACTTC. Amino acid sequence: CVRSSPPVVLAKNIQYF.

This chain uses TRBV4-3 with TRBJ1-6; tentatively, D is TRBD1 (5 bases). V was cut by 3 bases and J by 6 bases, with 18 bases left in between. The CDR3 totals 17 residues. Germline V gene data show CDR1 as LGHNA and CDR2 as YSLEER. In DNA, the CDR3 is TGCGCCAGCAGCCATCCCCGGGGGGAGCGCTTTAATTCACCCCTCCACTTT. Amino acids: CASSHPRGERFNSPLHF.

The rearrangement links TRBV7-3 to TRBJ2-1; D not certain. Trimming took off 5 bases at V and 1 base at J, with 12 bases between the two ends. The V gene's germline CDR1 is SGHTA and CDR2 FQGTGA. The length of the CDR3 is 15 residues. The CDR3 protein is CASSAAHTSYNEQFF. The CDR3 DNA follows: TGTGCCAGCAGCGCCGCCCACACGTCCTACAATGAGCAGTTCTTC.